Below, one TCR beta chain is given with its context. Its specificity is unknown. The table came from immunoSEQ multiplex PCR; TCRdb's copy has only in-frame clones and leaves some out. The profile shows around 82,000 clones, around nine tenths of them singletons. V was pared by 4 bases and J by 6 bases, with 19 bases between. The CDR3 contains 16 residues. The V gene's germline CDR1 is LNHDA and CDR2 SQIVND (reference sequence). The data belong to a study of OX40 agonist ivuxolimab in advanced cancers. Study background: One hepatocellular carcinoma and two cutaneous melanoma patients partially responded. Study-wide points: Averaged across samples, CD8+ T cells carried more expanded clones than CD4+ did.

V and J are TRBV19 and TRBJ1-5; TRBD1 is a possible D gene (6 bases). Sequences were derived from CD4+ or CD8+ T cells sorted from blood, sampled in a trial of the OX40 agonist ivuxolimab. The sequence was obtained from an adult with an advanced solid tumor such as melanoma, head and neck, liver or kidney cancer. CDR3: CASSTGPGGFSQPQHF. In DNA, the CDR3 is TGTGCCAGTAGTACAGGGCCCGGGGGCTTTAGTCAGCCCCAGCATTTT.